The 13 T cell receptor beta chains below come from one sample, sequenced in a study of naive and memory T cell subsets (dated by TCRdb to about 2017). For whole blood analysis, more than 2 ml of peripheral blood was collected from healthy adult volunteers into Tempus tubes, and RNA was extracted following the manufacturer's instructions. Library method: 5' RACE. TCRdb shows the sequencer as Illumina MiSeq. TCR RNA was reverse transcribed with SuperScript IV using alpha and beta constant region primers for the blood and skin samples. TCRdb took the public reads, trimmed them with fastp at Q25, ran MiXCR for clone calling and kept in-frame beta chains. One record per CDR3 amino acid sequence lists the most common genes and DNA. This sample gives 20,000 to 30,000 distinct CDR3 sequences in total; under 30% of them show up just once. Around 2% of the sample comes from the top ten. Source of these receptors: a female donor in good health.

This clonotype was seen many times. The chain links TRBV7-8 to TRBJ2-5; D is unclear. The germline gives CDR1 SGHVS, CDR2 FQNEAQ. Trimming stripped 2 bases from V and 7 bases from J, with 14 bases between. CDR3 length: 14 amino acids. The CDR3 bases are TGTGCCAGCAGCTTAATGCACGGGTTGAGGACCCAGTACTTC. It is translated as CASSLMHGLRTQYF.

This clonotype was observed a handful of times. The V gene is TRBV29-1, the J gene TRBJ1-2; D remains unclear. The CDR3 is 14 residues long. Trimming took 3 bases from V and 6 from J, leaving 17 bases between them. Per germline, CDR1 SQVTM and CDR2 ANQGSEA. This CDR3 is CSVDIVVGGDGYTF. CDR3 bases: TGCAGCGTTGATATAGTTGTGGGAGGCGATGGCTACACCTTC.

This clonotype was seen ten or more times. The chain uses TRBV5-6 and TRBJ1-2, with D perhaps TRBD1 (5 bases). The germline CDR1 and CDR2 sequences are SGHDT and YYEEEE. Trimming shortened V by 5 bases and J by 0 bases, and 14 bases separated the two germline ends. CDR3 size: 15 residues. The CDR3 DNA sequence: TGTGCCAGCAGTTTACAGGAGCTTCCTAACTATGGCTACACCTTC. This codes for CASSLQELPNYGYTF. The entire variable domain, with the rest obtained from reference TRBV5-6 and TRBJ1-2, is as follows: DAGVTQSPTHLIKTRGQQVTLRCSPKSGHDTVSWYQQALGQGPQFIFQYYEEEERQRGNFPDRFSGHQFPNYSSELNVNALLLGDSALYLCASSLQELPNYGYTFGSGTRLTVV.

This CDR3 reads CASSLAGSGSSNEQFF. The CDR3 DNA is TGTGCCAGCAGCTTAGCTGGCAGCGGGAGTTCCAATGAGCAGTTCTTC. The chain joins TRBV7-9 to TRBJ2-1, with 8 positions matching TRBD2. After removal of 0 bases from V and 6 bases from J, the junction contained 7 bases not matched to a gene. The CDR3 has 16 amino acids. CDR1 and CDR2 (germline): SEHNR, FQNEAQ (reference sequence).

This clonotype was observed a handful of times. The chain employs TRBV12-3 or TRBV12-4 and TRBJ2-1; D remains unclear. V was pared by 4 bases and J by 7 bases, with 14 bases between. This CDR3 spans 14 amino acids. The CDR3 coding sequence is TGTGCCAGCAGTTGGTCGGGCGTTTGGAATGAGCAGTTCTTC. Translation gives CASSWSGVWNEQFF.

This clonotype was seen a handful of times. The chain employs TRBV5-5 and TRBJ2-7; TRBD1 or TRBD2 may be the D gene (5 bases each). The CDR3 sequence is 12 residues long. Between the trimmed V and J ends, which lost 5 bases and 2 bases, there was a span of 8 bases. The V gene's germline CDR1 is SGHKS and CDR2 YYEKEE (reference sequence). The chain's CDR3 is CASSMGAYEQYF. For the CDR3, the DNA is TGTGCCAGCAGTATGGGGGCCTACGAGCAGTACTTC.

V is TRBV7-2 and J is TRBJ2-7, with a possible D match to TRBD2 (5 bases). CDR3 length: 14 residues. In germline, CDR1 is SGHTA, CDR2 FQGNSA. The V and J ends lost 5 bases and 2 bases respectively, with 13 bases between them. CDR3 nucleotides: TGTGCCAGCAGCACCCGGCGGGCCACCTACGAGCAGTACTTC. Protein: CASSTRRATYEQYF.

The CDR3 region has the DNA TGCAGTGCGTGGCGGAGCGAAGGCAATCAGCCCCAGCATTTT. Protein: CSAWRSEGNQPQHF. V gene TRBV20-1 combines with J gene TRBJ1-5; D remains unclear. This CDR3 spans 14 amino acids. Germline CDR1 DFQATT, CDR2 SNEGSKA (reference sequence). V was pared by 6 bases and J by 2 bases, with 14 bases between.

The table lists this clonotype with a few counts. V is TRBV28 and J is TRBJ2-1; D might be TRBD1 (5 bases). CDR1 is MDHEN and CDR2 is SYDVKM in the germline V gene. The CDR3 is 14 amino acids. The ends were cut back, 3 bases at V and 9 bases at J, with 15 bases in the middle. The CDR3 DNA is TGTGCCAGCAGTTTTAAGGGGAAAGGGGCTGAGCAGTTCTTC. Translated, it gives CASSFKGKGAEQFF.

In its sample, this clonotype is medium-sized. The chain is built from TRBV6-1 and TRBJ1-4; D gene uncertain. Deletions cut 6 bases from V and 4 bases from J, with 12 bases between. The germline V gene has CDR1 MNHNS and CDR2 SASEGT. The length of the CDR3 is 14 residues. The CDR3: CASRNSLFNEKLFF. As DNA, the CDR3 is TGTGCCAGCAGGAACAGCCTTTTTAATGAAAAACTGTTTTTT.

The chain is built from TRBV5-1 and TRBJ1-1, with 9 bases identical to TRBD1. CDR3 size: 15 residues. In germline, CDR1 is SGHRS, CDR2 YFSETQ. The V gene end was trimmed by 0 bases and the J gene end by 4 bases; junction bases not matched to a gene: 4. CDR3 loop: CASSLAEDRGTEAFF. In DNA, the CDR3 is TGCGCCAGCAGCTTGGCGGAGGACAGGGGCACTGAAGCTTTCTTT.

The CDR3 region has the DNA TGTGCCAGCAGCTTAAACAGGGACAATGAGCAGTTCTTC. It codes for CASSLNRDNEQFF. The J gene is TRBJ2-1, the V gene TRBV7-3; D may be TRBD1 (6 bases). The CDR3 loop spans 13 amino acids. V lost 1 base, J lost 5 bases, and 6 bases lay in between. CDR1 is SGHTA, CDR2 FQGTGA, per germline.

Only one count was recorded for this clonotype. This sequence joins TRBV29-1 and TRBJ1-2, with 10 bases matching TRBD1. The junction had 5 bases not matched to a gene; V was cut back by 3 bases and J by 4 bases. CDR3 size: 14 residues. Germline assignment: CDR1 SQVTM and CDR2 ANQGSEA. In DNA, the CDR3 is TGCAGCGTTGAGGGCGGGACAGGGGTCTATGGCTACACCTTC. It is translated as CSVEGGTGVYGYTF.